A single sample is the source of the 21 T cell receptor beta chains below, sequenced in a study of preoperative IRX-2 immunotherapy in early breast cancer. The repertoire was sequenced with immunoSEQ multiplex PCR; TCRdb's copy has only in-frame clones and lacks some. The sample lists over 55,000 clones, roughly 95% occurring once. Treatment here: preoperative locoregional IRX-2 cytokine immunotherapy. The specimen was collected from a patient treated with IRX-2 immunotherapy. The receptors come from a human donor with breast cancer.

This CDR3 reads CASRKTWLDQPQHF. The CDR3 DNA follows: TGTGCCAGCCGCAAAACTTGGCTGGACCAGCCCCAGCATTTT. V is TRBV6-1 and J is TRBJ1-5; D not resolved. The V and J ends lost 8 bases and 7 bases respectively, with 18 bases between them. The length of the CDR3 is 14 residues. Germline assignment: CDR1 MNHNS and CDR2 SASEGT.

The CDR3 loop reads CASSFFGNYGYTF. The CDR3, as DNA: TGTGCCAGCAGTTTTTTTGGGAACTATGGCTACACCTTC. The chain carries TRBV28 and TRBJ1-2, with unresolved D. V was shortened by 3 bases and J by 2 bases, with 7 bases between the two germline ends. CDR1 and CDR2 from the germline V gene are MDHEN and SYDVKM. The CDR3 has 13 amino acids.

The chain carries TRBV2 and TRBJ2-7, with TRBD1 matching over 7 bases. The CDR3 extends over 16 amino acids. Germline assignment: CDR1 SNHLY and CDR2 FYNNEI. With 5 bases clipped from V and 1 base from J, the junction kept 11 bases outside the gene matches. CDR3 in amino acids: CASSSLRGLVSYEQYF. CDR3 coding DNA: TGTGCCAGCAGTTCATTGAGGGGGCTCGTATCCTACGAGCAGTACTTC.

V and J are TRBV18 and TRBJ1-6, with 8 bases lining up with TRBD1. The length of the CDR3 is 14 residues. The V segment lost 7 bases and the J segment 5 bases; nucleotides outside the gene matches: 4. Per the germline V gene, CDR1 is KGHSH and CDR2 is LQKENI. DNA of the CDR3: TGTGCCAGCTTCCAGGGGGCGGATAATTCACCCCTCCACTTT. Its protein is CASFQGADNSPLHF.

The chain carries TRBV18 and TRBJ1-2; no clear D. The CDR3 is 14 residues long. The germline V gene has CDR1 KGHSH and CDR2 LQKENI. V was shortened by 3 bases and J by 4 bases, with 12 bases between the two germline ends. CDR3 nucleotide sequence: TGTGCCAGCTCACCCGTACCGGGTCCCTATGGCTACACCTTC. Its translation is CASSPVPGPYGYTF. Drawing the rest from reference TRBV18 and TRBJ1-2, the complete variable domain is NAGVMQNPRHLVRRRGQEARLRCSPMKGHSHVYWYRQLPEEGLKFMVYLQKENIIDESGMPKERFSAEFPKEGPSILRIQQVVRGDSAAYFCASSPVPGPYGYTFGSGTRLTVV.

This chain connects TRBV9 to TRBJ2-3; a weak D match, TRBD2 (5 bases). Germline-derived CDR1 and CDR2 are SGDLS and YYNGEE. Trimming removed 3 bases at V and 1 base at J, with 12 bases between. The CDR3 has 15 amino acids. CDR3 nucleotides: TGTGCCAGCAGCGAGAGGGCTGGCGGCACAGATACGCAGTATTTT. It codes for CASSERAGGTDTQYF.

CDR3 residues: CASRPVTDSTEAFF. The CDR3 region has the DNA TGTGCCAGCCGTCCCGTAACAGACTCCACTGAAGCTTTCTTT. The J gene is TRBJ1-1, the V gene TRBV7-3, with unresolved D. The CDR3 is 14 residues long. Germline CDR1 reads SGHTA; CDR2 reads FQGTGA. V shed 8 bases and J shed 4 bases, with 17 bases lying between them.

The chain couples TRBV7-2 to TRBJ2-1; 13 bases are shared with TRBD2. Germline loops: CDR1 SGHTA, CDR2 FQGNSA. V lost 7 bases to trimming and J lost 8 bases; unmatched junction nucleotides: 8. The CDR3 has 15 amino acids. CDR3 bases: TGTGCCAGCAACCTACTAGCGGGGGGGCCCTATGAGCAGTTCTTC. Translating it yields CASNLLAGGPYEQFF.

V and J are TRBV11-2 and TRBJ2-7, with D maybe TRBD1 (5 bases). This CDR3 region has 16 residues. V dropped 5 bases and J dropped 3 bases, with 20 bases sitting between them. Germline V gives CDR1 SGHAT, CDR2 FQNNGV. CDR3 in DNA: TGTGCCAGCAGCCCCTCCCCAGGGTCAGGGTTCTACGAGCAGTACTTC. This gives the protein CASSPSPGSGFYEQYF.

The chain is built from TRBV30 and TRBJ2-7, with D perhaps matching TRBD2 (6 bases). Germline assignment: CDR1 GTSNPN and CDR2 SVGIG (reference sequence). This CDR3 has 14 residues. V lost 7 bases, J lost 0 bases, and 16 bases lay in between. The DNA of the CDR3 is TGTGCCTTAGGGAGGCGGCGAGGCTCCTACGAGCAGTACTTC. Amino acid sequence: CALGRRRGSYEQYF.

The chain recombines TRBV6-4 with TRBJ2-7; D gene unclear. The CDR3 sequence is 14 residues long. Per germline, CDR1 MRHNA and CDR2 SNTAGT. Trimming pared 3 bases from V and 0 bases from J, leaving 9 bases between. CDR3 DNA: TGTGCCAGCAGTGAAGAGACGTCCTCCTACGAGCAGTACTTC. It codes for CASSEETSSYEQYF.

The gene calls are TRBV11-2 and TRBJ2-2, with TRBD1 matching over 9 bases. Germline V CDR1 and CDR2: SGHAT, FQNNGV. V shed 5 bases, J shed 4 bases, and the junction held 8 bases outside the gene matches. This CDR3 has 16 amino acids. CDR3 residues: CASSPWTGDFTGELFF. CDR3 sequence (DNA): TGTGCCAGCAGCCCATGGACAGGGGATTTCACCGGGGAGCTGTTTTTT.

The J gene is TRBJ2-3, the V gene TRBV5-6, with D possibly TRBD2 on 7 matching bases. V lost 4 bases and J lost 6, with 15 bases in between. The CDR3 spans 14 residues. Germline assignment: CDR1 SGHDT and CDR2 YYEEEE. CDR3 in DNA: TGTGCCAGCAGCGGGGGCGGGGGTTGGGATACGCAGTATTTT. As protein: CASSGGGGWDTQYF.

The CDR3 nucleotides read TGTGCCAGCAGCTTAGGACAGTATACGCAGTATTTT. It is translated as CASSLGQYTQYF. The V and J genes are TRBV5-8 and TRBJ2-3; TRBD1 might be the D (6 bases). CDR1 SGHTS and CDR2 YDEGEE come from the germline V gene. V was trimmed by 2 bases and J by 7 bases, leaving 8 bases between them. The CDR3 covers 12 residues.

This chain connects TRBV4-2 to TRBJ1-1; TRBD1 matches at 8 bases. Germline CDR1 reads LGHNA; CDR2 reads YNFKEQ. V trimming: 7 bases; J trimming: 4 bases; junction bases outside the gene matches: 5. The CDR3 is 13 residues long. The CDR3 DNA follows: TGTGCCAGCAACAGGGGGGCGCTCACTGAAGCTTTCTTT. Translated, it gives CASNRGALTEAFF.

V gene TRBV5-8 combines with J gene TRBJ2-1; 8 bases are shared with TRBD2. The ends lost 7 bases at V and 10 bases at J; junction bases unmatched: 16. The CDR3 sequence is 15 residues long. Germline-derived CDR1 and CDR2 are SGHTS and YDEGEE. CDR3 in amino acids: CASYSPGLESEEQFF. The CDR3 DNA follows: TGTGCCAGCTACTCCCCGGGACTAGAATCGGAGGAGCAGTTCTTC.

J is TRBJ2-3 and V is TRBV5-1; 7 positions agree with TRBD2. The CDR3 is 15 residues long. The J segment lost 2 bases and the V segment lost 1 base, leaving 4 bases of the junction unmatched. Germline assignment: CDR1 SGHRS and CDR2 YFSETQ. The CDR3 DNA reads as TGCGCCAGCAGCTTGTTTCGGGAGGCCACAGATACGCAGTATTTT. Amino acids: CASSLFREATDTQYF.

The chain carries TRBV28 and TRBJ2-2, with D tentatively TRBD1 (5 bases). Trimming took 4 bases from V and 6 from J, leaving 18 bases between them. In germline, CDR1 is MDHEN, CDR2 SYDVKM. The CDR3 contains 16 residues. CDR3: CASSYPLRGPPGELFF. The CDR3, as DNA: TGTGCCAGCAGTTACCCCTTAAGGGGTCCACCCGGGGAGCTGTTTTTT.

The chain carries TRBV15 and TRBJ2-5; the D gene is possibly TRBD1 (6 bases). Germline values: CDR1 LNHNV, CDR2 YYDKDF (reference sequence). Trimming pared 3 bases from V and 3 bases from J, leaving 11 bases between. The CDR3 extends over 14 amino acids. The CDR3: CATSRGRDKETQYF. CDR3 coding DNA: TGTGCCACCAGCAGGGGACGGGACAAAGAGACCCAGTACTTC.

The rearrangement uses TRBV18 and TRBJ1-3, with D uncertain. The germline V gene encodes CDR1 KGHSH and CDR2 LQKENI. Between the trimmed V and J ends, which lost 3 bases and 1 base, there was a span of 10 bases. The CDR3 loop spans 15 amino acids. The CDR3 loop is CASSPGFESGNTIYF. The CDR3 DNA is TGTGCCAGCTCACCGGGCTTCGAGTCTGGAAACACCATATATTTT.

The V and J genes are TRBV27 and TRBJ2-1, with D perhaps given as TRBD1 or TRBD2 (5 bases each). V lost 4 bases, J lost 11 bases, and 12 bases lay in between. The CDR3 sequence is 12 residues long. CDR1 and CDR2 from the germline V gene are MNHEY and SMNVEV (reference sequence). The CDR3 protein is CASSSPGTQQFF. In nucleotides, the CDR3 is TGTGCCAGCAGTTCGCCCGGGACGCAGCAGTTCTTC.